Reported below is one T cell receptor (beta chain). The antigen is unknown. This sample stems from a study of T cell responses to AZD1222 COVID-19 vaccine. Points from the study as a whole: Clonal diversity was possibly underestimated; the donors were predominantly white British and more often female. Seropositivity was recorded at baseline in only 6 or 7 AZD1222 recipients.

Generated by immunoSEQ multiplex PCR, the TCRdb table keeps only in-frame clones and is missing some. The sample shows some 110,000 clones, 70% to 90% of them seen only once. This CDR3 has 17 amino acids. Germline CDR1 is SNHLY and CDR2 is FYNNEI. V lost 6 bases, J lost 1 base, and 7 bases stayed unmatched. This chain uses TRBV2 with TRBJ2-5; TRBD2 agrees at 14 bases. This clonotype was sampled from an adult who received the AZD1222 COVID-19 vaccine. This material consisted of peripheral blood, taken 28 days after the second AZD1222 dose. The CDR3 here is CASRFGTSGSSQETQYF. The CDR3 DNA follows: TGTGCCAGCAGATTTGGGACTAGCGGGAGTTCCCAAGAGACCCAGTACTTC.